The 27 T cell receptor beta chains reported below all come from one sample, sequenced in a study of T cell responses to AZD1222 COVID-19 vaccine. Profiling relied on immunoSEQ multiplex PCR, and the TCRdb table lists in-frame clones only, not all of them. The sample has around 140,000 clones; more than 85% are singletons. The specimen was peripheral blood, collected 28 days after the second AZD1222 dose. The receptors were sampled from an adult who received the AZD1222 COVID-19 vaccine.

This chain joins TRBV15 and TRBJ1-2; a weak D match, TRBD1 (6 bases). Trimming left V 0 bases short and J 12 bases short, with 14 bases between. The CDR3 contains 13 residues. CDR1 is LNHNV, CDR2 YYDKDF, per germline (reference sequence). In DNA, the CDR3 is TGTGCCACCAGCAGAGATGTGAACAGGGCCCACACCTTC. This encodes CATSRDVNRAHTF.

The J gene is TRBJ1-1, the V gene TRBV16, with D perhaps matching TRBD1 (5 bases). In germline, CDR1 is KGHSY, CDR2 FQNENV. The V gene lost 4 bases and the J gene lost 4 bases, with 16 bases spanning the gap. The CDR3 is 15 residues long. CDR3 residues: CASSPSRAGATEAFF. CDR3 bases: TGTGCCAGCAGCCCATCAAGGGCCGGGGCCACTGAAGCTTTCTTT.

The rearrangement uses TRBV6-5 and TRBJ1-4, with TRBD1 matching over 9 bases. Germline assignment: CDR1 MNHEY and CDR2 SVGAGI. Trimming took 6 bases from V and 8 from J; bases not matched to a gene: 7. This CDR3 has 14 residues. The chain's CDR3 is CASSPDRGREKLFF. The CDR3 region has the DNA TGTGCCAGCAGCCCCGACAGGGGGAGAGAAAAACTGTTTTTT.

The chain recombines TRBV5-6 with TRBJ2-5; D unresolved. Trimming stripped 0 bases from V and 1 base from J, with 7 bases between. CDR1 and CDR2 (germline): SGHDT, YYEEEE. The CDR3 sequence is 14 residues long. CDR3 in DNA: TGTGCCAGCAGCTTGGGTCAGATCCAAGAGACCCAGTACTTC. This translates into CASSLGQIQETQYF.

The CDR3 nucleotides read TGTGCCAGCAGGACCTCCAGGGTTACCGGGGAGCTGTTTTTT. It translates to CASRTSRVTGELFF. The chain uses TRBV6-5 and TRBJ2-2; perhaps TRBD1 as D (5 bases). CDR1 and CDR2 (germline): MNHEY, SVGAGI. The V end was cut by 6 bases, the J end by 5 bases, with 13 bases between. The CDR3 length is 14 residues.

The chain combines TRBV6-5 with TRBJ1-6; D unclear. The CDR3 totals 14 residues. V was clipped by 7 bases and J by 11 bases, with 18 bases between them. Looked up from germline, CDR1 is MNHEY and CDR2 is SVGAGI. CDR3 nucleotides: TGTGCCAGCATTGTTCAGGCCGACCTCACACCCCTCCACTTT. This encodes CASIVQADLTPLHF.

The gene calls are TRBV10-3 and TRBJ1-1; D is possibly TRBD1 (6 bases). In germline, CDR1 is ENHRY, CDR2 SYGVKD. V dropped 4 bases and J dropped 1 base, with 10 bases sitting between them. The length of the CDR3 is 14 residues. The CDR3 DNA reads as TGTGCCATCAGTGTCGGACAGCCGAACACTGAAGCTTTCTTT. Protein sequence: CAISVGQPNTEAFF.

This chain joins TRBV5-8 and TRBJ2-2; TRBD2 aligns across 12 bases. Germline-derived CDR1 and CDR2 are SGHTS and YDEGEE. The J segment lost 5 bases and the V segment lost 4 bases, leaving 15 bases of the junction unmatched. This CDR3 is 19 amino acids long. The CDR3 DNA sequence: TGTGCCAGCAGCCCAATACTAGCGGGAGGACCTTTGGGAACCGGGGAGCTGTTTTTT. This gives the protein CASSPILAGGPLGTGELFF.

The V call is TRBV7-3, the J call TRBJ2-3; D is uncertain. The CDR3 sequence is 15 residues long. Trimming pared 2 bases from V and 4 bases from J, leaving 13 bases between. Germline V gene lookup returns CDR1 SGHTA and CDR2 FQGTGA. Here the CDR3 reads CASSLGLVESDTQYF. The CDR3 DNA follows: TGTGCCAGCAGCTTAGGGTTAGTAGAGTCAGATACGCAGTATTTT.

The chain has TRBV6-2 or TRBV6-3 and TRBJ1-1, with 7 bases lining up with TRBD1. V shed 5 bases and J 5 bases; nucleotides not matched to a gene: 8. The length of the CDR3 is 14 residues. The germline V gene has CDR1 MNHEY and CDR2 SVGEGT. CDR3 residues: CASSGRTGGTEAFF. The CDR3 DNA is TGTGCCAGCAGTGGCCGGACAGGTGGGACTGAAGCTTTCTTT.

This rearrangement joins TRBV7-9 to TRBJ1-2; no clear D gene. Germline V gives CDR1 SEHNR, CDR2 FQNEAQ (reference sequence). The V gene lost 3 bases and the J gene lost 0 bases, with 17 bases spanning the gap. The CDR3 is 17 amino acids. Here the CDR3 reads CASSFGPLNGPNYGYTF. The CDR3 DNA reads as TGTGCCAGCAGCTTTGGACCCCTCAACGGACCTAACTATGGCTACACCTTC. Filled out from reference TRBV7-9 and TRBJ1-2, the complete variable domain reads DTGVSQNPRHKITKRGQNVTFRCDPISEHNRLYWYRQTLGQGPEFLTYFQNEAQLEKSRLLSDRFSAERPKGSFSTLEIQRTEQGDSAMYLCASSFGPLNGPNYGYTFGSGTRLTVV.

The V call is TRBV24-1, the J call TRBJ1-2; D might be TRBD1 (6 bases). V was trimmed by 9 bases and J by 8 bases, leaving 15 bases between them. The germline gives CDR1 KGHDR, CDR2 SFDVKD. This CDR3 region has 12 residues. The DNA of the CDR3 is TGTGCCACCCCATACAGGGAATGGGGCTACACCTTC. Protein product: CATPYREWGYTF.

The chain couples TRBV30 to TRBJ1-1; D call uncertain. This CDR3 contains 13 residues. CDR1 is GTSNPN, CDR2 SVGIG, per germline (reference sequence). Trimming took off 2 bases at V and 1 base at J, with 8 bases between the two ends. The CDR3 region has the DNA TGTGCCTGGAGTCGGGGTAGGAACACTGAAGCTTTCTTT. It is translated as CAWSRGRNTEAFF.

This chain uses TRBV28 with TRBJ2-7, with D perhaps matching TRBD1 or TRBD2 (5 bases each). Germline assignment: CDR1 MDHEN and CDR2 SYDVKM. CDR3 length equals 13 residues. The V and J ends lost 11 bases and 6 bases respectively, with 20 bases between them. CDR3 residues: CASQVRQGREQYV. In DNA form, the CDR3 reads TGTGCCTCCCAGGTTCGGCAGGGACGCGAGCAGTACGTC.

This chain uses TRBV7-9 with TRBJ2-7; D gene ambiguous. There are 14 residues in the CDR3. Trimming left V 1 base short and J 5 bases short, with 12 bases between. The germline gives CDR1 SEHNR, CDR2 FQNEAQ (reference sequence). CDR3 residues: CASSLVELPDEQYF. CDR3 in DNA: TGTGCCAGCAGCTTAGTTGAACTACCAGACGAGCAGTACTTC.

The chain combines TRBV25-1 with TRBJ1-2, with a tentative D call TRBD1 (5 bases). Looked up from germline, CDR1 is MGHDK and CDR2 is SYGVNS. The CDR3 is 16 residues long. V gave up 4 bases and J gave up 3 bases, with 18 bases separating them. The CDR3: CASSARDSVYYYGYTF. CDR3 DNA sequence: TGTGCCAGCAGTGCCCGAGACAGTGTCTACTACTATGGCTACACCTTC.

The rearrangement joins TRBV7-2 to TRBJ1-6, with 10 bases aligning to TRBD1. Per germline, CDR1 SGHTA and CDR2 FQGNSA. Trimming cost V 3 bases and J 10 bases; bases outside gene matches: 9. The CDR3 runs to 16 residues. The CDR3 is CASSLAGTGERSPLHF. As DNA, the CDR3 is TGTGCCAGCAGCTTGGCCGGGACAGGGGAACGGTCACCCCTCCACTTT.

The genes are TRBV12-3 or TRBV12-4 and TRBJ1-1; 7 nucleotides align to TRBD1. The CDR3 loop spans 13 amino acids. J was trimmed by 11 bases and V by 6 bases; bases with no gene match: 12. The CDR3 nucleotides read TGTGCCAGCAGCCAAACGGGACAGTTGGTCGCTTTCTTT. Translation: CASSQTGQLVAFF.

The chain couples TRBV12-3 or TRBV12-4 to TRBJ1-4; no definite D call. The V end lost 3 bases, the J end lost 7 bases, and 9 bases lay between the germline ends. This CDR3 is 13 amino acids long. The CDR3 here is CASSLNSGEKLFF. CDR3 sequence (DNA): TGTGCCAGCAGTTTGAACAGTGGTGAAAAACTGTTTTTT.

The chain has TRBV29-1 and TRBJ2-3; no clear D. The CDR3 spans 14 residues. The V end was cut by 4 bases, the J end by 0 bases, with 11 bases between. Germline loops: CDR1 SQVTM, CDR2 ANQGSEA. The CDR3 protein is CSVGMVPSTDTQYF. CDR3 sequence (DNA): TGCAGCGTTGGAATGGTCCCCAGCACAGATACGCAGTATTTT.

The rearrangement joins TRBV6-6 to TRBJ2-1, with 8 bases that match TRBD1. This CDR3 has 15 amino acids. V trimming: 2 bases; J trimming: 8 bases; junction bases outside the gene matches: 8. Germline CDR1 is MNHNY and CDR2 is SVGAGI (reference sequence). The CDR3 DNA follows: TGTGCCAGCAGTTACCACGGACAGGGTTCGGATGAGCAGTTCTTC. This encodes CASSYHGQGSDEQFF.

This sequence joins TRBV6-5 and TRBJ2-3; D is ambiguous. The V and J ends lost 4 bases and 4 bases respectively, with 12 bases between them. Germline loops: CDR1 MNHEY, CDR2 SVGAGI. The CDR3 is made up of 14 amino acids. CDR3: CASSFRLGSDTQYF. The CDR3 coding sequence is TGTGCCAGCAGTTTTAGACTGGGTTCAGATACGCAGTATTTT.

Points on this clone: The same CDR3 arises from other DNA sequences in this sample as well. The rearrangement joins TRBV18 to TRBJ1-1, with D perhaps TRBD1 (5 bases). The CDR3 spans 13 residues. Germline CDR1 is KGHSH and CDR2 is LQKENI. The germline V and J ends were trimmed by 5 bases and 1 base, with 8 bases remaining between them. CDR3 nucleotides: TGTGCCAGCTCATTGGGGGAGAACACTGAAGCTTTCTTT. It encodes CASSLGENTEAFF.

The count of this clone is one. The chain recombines TRBV15 with TRBJ2-3; 8 positions match TRBD1. The CDR3 extends over 16 amino acids. Germline values: CDR1 LNHNV, CDR2 YYDKDF (reference sequence). V was clipped by 0 bases and J by 1 base; unmatched bases: 3. As DNA, the CDR3 is TGTGCCACCAGCAGAGATCCGGGACAGGGCACAGATACGCAGTATTTT. Translating gives CATSRDPGQGTDTQYF. The variable domain in full, completed from reference TRBV15 and TRBJ2-3, reads DAMVIQNPRYQVTQFGKPVTLSCSQTLNHNVMYWYQQKSSQAPKLLFHYYDKDFNNEADTPDNFQSRRPNTSFCFLDIRSPGLGDTAMYLCATSRDPGQGTDTQYFGPGTRLTVL.

The V gene is TRBV5-1, the J gene TRBJ1-3; D is possibly TRBD1 (5 bases). V dropped 3 bases and J dropped 4 bases, with 14 bases sitting between them. CDR1 is SGHRS, CDR2 YFSETQ, per germline. The CDR3 totals 15 residues. The CDR3: CASSSGANFGNTIYF. CDR3 DNA sequence: TGCGCCAGCAGCTCCGGGGCGAACTTCGGAAACACCATATATTTT. Together with reference TRBV5-1 and TRBJ1-3, the CDR3 gives the full variable domain: KAGVTQTPRYLIKTRGQQVTLSCSPISGHRSVSWYQQTPGQGLQFLFEYFSETQRNKGNFPGRFSGRQFSNSRSEMNVSTLELGDSALYLCASSSGANFGNTIYFGEGSWLTVV.

The rearrangement uses TRBV18 and TRBJ2-7, with 10 bases that match TRBD1. The CDR3 contains 14 residues. V shed 2 bases, J shed 5 bases, and the junction held 3 bases outside the gene matches. CDR1 is KGHSH, CDR2 LQKENI, per germline. The CDR3 loop reads CASSPATGGNEQYF. Written as DNA, the CDR3 is TGTGCCAGCTCACCAGCGACAGGGGGCAACGAGCAGTACTTC.

The V gene is TRBV19, the J gene TRBJ2-3, with 15 bases identical to TRBD2. V was pared by 5 bases and J by 6 bases, with 9 bases of the junction left unmatched. The V gene's germline CDR1 is LNHDA and CDR2 SQIVND (reference sequence). There are 17 residues in the CDR3. CDR3: CASSPRTSGRGSDTQYF. The CDR3 DNA follows: TGTGCCAGTAGTCCGCGGACTAGCGGGAGGGGCTCGGATACGCAGTATTTT.